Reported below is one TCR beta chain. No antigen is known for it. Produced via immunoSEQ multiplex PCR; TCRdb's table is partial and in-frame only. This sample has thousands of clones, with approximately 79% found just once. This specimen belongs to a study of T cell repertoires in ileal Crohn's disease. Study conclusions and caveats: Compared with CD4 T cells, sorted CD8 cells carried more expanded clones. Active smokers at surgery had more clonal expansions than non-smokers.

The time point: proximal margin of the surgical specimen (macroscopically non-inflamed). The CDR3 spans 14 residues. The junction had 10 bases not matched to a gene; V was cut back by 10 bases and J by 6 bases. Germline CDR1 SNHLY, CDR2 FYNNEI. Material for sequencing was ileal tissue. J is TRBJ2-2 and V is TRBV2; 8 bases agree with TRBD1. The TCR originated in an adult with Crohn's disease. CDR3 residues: CANKKDRDAGELFF. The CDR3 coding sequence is TGTGCCAACAAAAAGGACAGGGACGCCGGGGAGCTGTTTTTT.